The text below deals with one TCR beta chain. Its antigen specificity is not known. The input lacks base qualities; no much larger clone sits a single base away. The sample comes from a study of cytomegalovirus exposure and HLA in healthy donors (dated by TCRdb to the late 2010s). Background on the whole study: An earlier analysis of under 600 of the donors reported 276 Gb of sequence data and 117 million unique TCR beta sequences from about 180 million T cells. An early release covering roughly 600 HLA-typed donors comprised about 300 gigabases of sequencing data and tens of millions of unique TCR sequences. Of the roughly 400 genotyped donors, 80% to 90% were placed in the genetic ancestry cluster associated with self-reported Caucasian donors. The study aimed to test whether cataloging public T cell receptors could reveal signatures of past pathogen exposure. The T cell repertoires of around 730 subjects were profiled by immunosequencing and related to cytomegalovirus serostatus. A separate validation cohort of 100 to 150 different subjects was used in addition to the roughly 670-subject first cohort. To predict cytomegalovirus infection status, the study brought together high-throughput TCR immunosequencing, statistical association of individual TCRs with disease status, and machine learning. A later analysis re-analyzed previously published TCR beta repertoires from 600 to 850 donors and added high-resolution HLA genotyping to study TCR occurrence patterns. In the later analysis, no new phenotypic data were used to find candidate immune exposures; instead, reliance was placed on TCR beta sequences and their occurrence across donors. An earlier analysis of 587 of the donors applied high-throughput TCR beta sequencing to assess whether each TCR beta V gene segment acted as functional or pseudogenic. Donor age, sex, ethnicity and CMV serostatus were compiled alongside the repertoire data. A later genetic analysis took genome-wide SNP genotypes for about three fifths of the 666 donors and used that subset as a discovery cohort. All discovery cohort repertoires had been generated using a single sequencing platform. HLA typing included class I and class II loci at four-digit resolution. Typing coverage varied by locus: 629-630 donors for A, B, C, DRB1 and DQB1; under 550 for DQA1; around 610 for DPA1; 400 to 480 for DPB1. Several DR-DQ haplotypes were treated as single units for association and clustering because of strong linkage in the cohort. Among about 400 genotyped donors of the cohort, an average of around 240,000 unique TCR beta nucleotide sequences was sequenced per donor, of which 15% to 20% were non-productive. Results and caveats for the whole study, not just this receptor: A later genetic analysis associated a missense DCLRE1C variant with V-gene and J-gene trimming of TCR beta chains, and an independent cohort replicated the association. In a later analysis, TCR association rates were found to vary across HLA loci, with the most associated TCRs seen for DRB1 alleles and the fewest for HLA-C alleles. An earlier analysis of 587 of the donors showed that most TCR beta V segments appeared in productive rearrangements either about 87% or about 30% of the time, which broadly matched IMGT annotations. In vitro tests confirmed that a few of the cytomegalovirus-associated TCR beta chains recognize cytomegalovirus antigens. A further reported finding was that TCR beta sequences accurately predicted the HLA-A and HLA-B alleles for most subjects in the first cohort. Compared with equally common non-associated chains, HLA-associated TCR beta chains in a later analysis were more clonally expanded and had lower generation probabilities. Compared with the approximately 700-donor mean, donors in an Asian-associated ancestry cluster had fewer N-insertions in productive TCRs, according to a later genetic analysis. The authors suggested that the approach could potentially be generalized to other disease states and immunological phenotypes. In both the original and validation cohorts, the classifier was reported to diagnose cytomegalovirus status with high specificity and sensitivity. In a later analysis, several top co-occurrence clusters were reported to appear linked to parvovirus B19, influenza, CMV and Epstein-Barr virus. Linkage disequilibrium might explain the correlated functional status among segregating V segments, but an unknown experimental factor could not be excluded. Most TCR sequences were observed very rarely across donors, whereas some public TCRs were present in many individuals. The sequencing pipeline was judged likely to have produced a cluster of highly shared sequence variants as a technical artifact. The cohort was sequenced for TCR beta chains only, and without alpha or paired-chain data the features that could be detected were limited. According to a later analysis, most CMV-associated TCR beta chains appeared to be HLA-restricted, and the HLA associations seemed to be driven largely by CMV exposure. A later analysis associated 16,951 TCR beta sequences with specific HLA alleles at a false discovery rate of 0.05. Some IMGT-functional V segments, including TRBV6-2 and TRBV6-3, could not be told apart with the 87-base-pair reads, so those segments were excluded. About 17 rarely observed V segments, including chromosome 9 orphons, were excluded from the earlier analysis of several hundred of the donors because counts were too low. The only immune exposure information available for the cohort was CMV serostatus. Because HLA typing was unavailable for some donors at each locus, only the typed subset was used in association tests. In the study, 164 TCR beta chains were listed as associated with cytomegalovirus. Presence/absence analyses assumed roughly uniform sequencing depth across donors, an assumption that may not hold. When HLA alleles, especially DR and DQ, strongly co-occurred, attributing TCR associations to individual alleles was difficult.

The library was generated by the immunoSEQ multiplex PCR assay. The multiplex PCR relied on a mix of 60 forward primers for TCR Vbeta segments and 13 reverse primers for TCR Jbeta segments. The CDR3 region of rearranged TCR beta genes was amplified from genomic DNA with a multiplex PCR assay. Amplified TCR beta libraries were sequenced as 87-base-pair reads on the Illumina HiSeq System. Turning to the authors' computational methods: A later analysis tallied around 82 million unique TCR beta chains across the 700 or so repertoires, and approximately 9.9 million of those chains were shared by two or more donors. To remove PCR and sequencing errors, raw reads were error-corrected and collapsed into unique sequences using a nearest-neighbor algorithm that merged closely related sequences. Alignment of CDR3 sequences to IMGT reference sequences was used to assign V, D and J gene segments. For a sequence to be retained, a match of at least six nucleotides to both a V gene segment and a J gene segment was required. Rearrangements were called productive when the CDR3 lacked stop codons and stayed in frame with V and J; all others were non-productive. CDR3 was defined by IMGT convention, running from the second conserved V-encoded cysteine to the conserved J-encoded phenylalanine. Sequences without an unambiguous match to a single V gene segment were excluded from the earlier analysis of over 500 of the donors. In an earlier analysis of some 590 of the donors, a V segment was called functional when productive rearrangements were above 56.7%, and segregating when the standard deviation between donors exceeded 5%. A statistical classification framework was developed to diagnose cytomegalovirus status using the catalog of TCR beta chain sequences. A later analysis assigned V and J genes by comparing TCR nucleotide sequences with IMGT/GENE-DB human TR gene sequences. The TCRdist pipeline was used in a later analysis to assign CDR3 sequences and most-parsimonious VDJ recombination scenarios. In a later analysis, every TCR beta chain was defined by the combination of its CDR3 amino acid sequence and its V-gene family, and reads without a unique V-gene family were dropped. In a later analysis, approximately 590 highly shared, low-generation-probability nucleotide sequences were removed to address suspected cross-contamination and a sequencing artifact. In a later analysis, a clonal expansion index was calculated for each public chain from normalized within-repertoire ranks of inferred template counts. In a later analysis, generation probabilities were computed using a VDJ recombination model fitted to out-of-frame rearrangements, and the results were checked against IGoR. In a later analysis, TCR-TCR, TCR-HLA and TCR-CMV co-occurrence was scored with hypergeometric tests, and a repertoire-size bias correction was applied to TCR pairs. In a later analysis, false discovery rates were estimated by permuting HLA or CMV assignments 20 times. A later analysis grouped co-occurring TCRs with DBSCAN, adding TCRdist sequence similarity when clustering within HLA-allele-positive subsets. Co-occurrence clustering excluded repertoires with fewer than 30,000 or more than 120,000 public chains, plus five with anomalous nucleotide sharing. TCRdb's version of the immuneACCESS table is confined to in-frame rearrangements and falls short of the full clone set. An unresolved V gene accounts for under half of the shortfall where checked; the remainder is of unknown origin. V and J calls and clone size follow that table, whereas D and trimming were derived from the DNA. This sample has around 200,000 clones in its table, and 55% to 75% of those were observed once. 2.6% of the sample belongs to the ten largest clones.

The CDR3 runs 13 residues from the cysteine to the phenylalanine. Of the read, only the CDR3 DNA is kept; its 39 bases are in frame from base 1. V was cut back by 7 bases and J by 7 bases, leaving a gap of 14 bases between them. CDR1 and CDR2, looked up from the germline V gene, are SGHRS and YFSETQ. In total, 500 to 700 healthy bone marrow donors made up the cohort. All cohort members were sampled while nominally healthy, although unrecorded immune exposures were likely present. The donor tested CMV seropositive and was one of the 289 seropositive cohort members. A peripheral blood sample was provided by each donor, and peripheral blood mononuclear cells were used for TCR beta sequencing. Genomic DNA extraction from the blood cell samples was performed with the Qiagen DNeasy Blood Extraction Kit.

The sequence links TRBV5-1 to TRBJ2-2, with TRBD1 as a weak D call on 6 bases. The material sequenced was PBMCs. The origin of this receptor is a man between 35 and 55 years old in good health and CMV-seropositive. The DNA sequence is given as TGCGCCAGCCACGACAGGTCCGGCGGGGAGCTGTTTTTT. This yields the protein CASHDRSGGELFF.